Below are 25 T cell receptor beta chains sequenced from a single sample in a study of T cells in AML relapse after transplant. Amplification used RNA template and a modified RACE PCR instead of multiplex PCR. MiXCR was run by TCRdb on the PCR reads, yielding one entry per CDR3 protein. The sample holds about 3,500 distinct CDR3 sequences; approximately 11% are singletons and the top ten take approximately 29%. The sequencing used bone marrow, either the whole sample or a sorted T cell fraction (not recorded which), collected in complete remission. The source of these receptors is a human donor who had a stem cell transplant for acute myeloid leukemia. Some T cells may be graft donor cells.

By frequency in the sample, this clonotype is medium-sized. The chain joins TRBV6-1 to TRBJ1-3; D unresolved. V was pared by 4 bases and J by 0 bases, with 10 bases between. Germline loops: CDR1 MNHNS, CDR2 SASEGT. CDR3 length: 15 residues. CDR3 nucleotides: TGTGCCAGCAGTGTTGAGACGGGCTCTGGAAACACCATATATTTT. This sequence encodes CASSVETGSGNTIYF.

As regards this clonotype: A much larger clone differs from this one at a single base, so this may be a read error. The V call is TRBV20-1, the J call TRBJ1-1; D gene ambiguous. The CDR3 sequence is 14 residues long. V was cut by 1 base and J by 2 bases, with 11 bases left in between. The germline gives CDR1 DFQATT, CDR2 SNEGSKA (reference sequence). DNA for the CDR3: TGCAGTGCTAGAGGTCCAGTGTATAACACTGAAGCTTTCTTT. It translates to CSARGPVYNTEAFF.

This clonotype is categorized as medium-sized. V and J are TRBV12-3 or TRBV12-4 and TRBJ1-1; possibly TRBD1 for D (5 bases). This CDR3 comprises 12 residues. V was trimmed by 3 bases and J by 8 bases, leaving 10 bases between them. CDR3 protein: CASSFEQGEAFF. The CDR3 coding sequence is TGTGCCAGCAGTTTTGAGCAGGGAGAAGCTTTCTTT.

By its share, this clonotype is medium-sized (0.01 to 0.1%). The V gene is TRBV6-2 or TRBV6-3, the J gene TRBJ1-5, with D possibly being TRBD1 (5 bases). Germline values: CDR1 MNHEY, CDR2 SVGEGT. This CDR3 region has 17 residues. V dropped 4 bases and J dropped 3 bases, with 19 bases sitting between them. This chain's CDR3 is CASSSITGTSYNQPQHF. For the CDR3, the DNA is TGTGCCAGCAGTTCCATAACCGGGACCAGCTACAATCAGCCCCAGCATTTT.

By proportion, this clonotype is medium-sized. The rearrangement uses TRBV11-2 and TRBJ2-7; TRBD1 matches at 8 bases. The CDR3 sequence is 15 residues long. The ends lost 5 bases at V and 1 base at J; junction bases unmatched: 7. From germline, CDR1 is SGHAT and CDR2 FQNNGV. Here the CDR3 DNA reads TGTGCCAGCAGCCCAACAGGGGGGAGGTCCTACGAGCAGTACTTC. Amino acid sequence: CASSPTGGRSYEQYF.

This clonotype was seen ten or more times. The chain carries TRBV5-5 and TRBJ2-1; 13 nucleotides match TRBD2. The CDR3 is 17 residues long. The V gene's germline CDR1 is SGHKS and CDR2 YYEKEE (reference sequence). Trimming took 4 bases from V and 10 from J; bases not matched to a gene: 14. CDR3 residues: CASSTTGLAGFRGEQFF. The DNA of the CDR3 is TGTGCCAGCAGCACAACGGGACTAGCGGGGTTTAGGGGGGAGCAGTTCTTC.

By frequency in the sample, this clonotype is medium-sized. The chain has TRBV4-3 and TRBJ1-6, with D perhaps TRBD1 (6 bases). V was cut by 4 bases and J by 7 bases, with 14 bases left in between. Germline values: CDR1 LGHNA, CDR2 YSLEER. The CDR3 runs 15 residues. This chain's CDR3 is CASSRTGTTNSPLHF. The DNA of the CDR3 is TGCGCCAGCAGCCGGACCGGGACAACGAATTCACCCCTCCACTTT.

By frequency in the sample, this clonotype is medium-sized. The rearrangement links TRBV7-8 to TRBJ2-7; D is possibly TRBD1 (6 bases). The CDR3 loop spans 13 amino acids. Germline values: CDR1 SGHVS, CDR2 FQNEAQ. With 5 bases removed from V and 3 bases from J, the gap between germline ends came to 11 bases. This CDR3 reads CASSLDRGYEQYF. DNA for the CDR3: TGTGCCAGCAGCCTGGACAGAGGCTACGAGCAGTACTTC.

In its sample, this clonotype was seen many times. The chain uses TRBV7-8 and TRBJ2-5; D is possibly TRBD1 (6 bases). V was clipped by 5 bases and J by 5 bases, with 18 bases between them. CDR3 size: 15 residues. CDR1 SGHVS and CDR2 FQNEAQ come from the germline V gene. CDR3 in amino acids: CASSPGTMWTETQYF. In DNA, the CDR3 is TGTGCCAGCAGCCCCGGGACAATGTGGACGGAGACCCAGTACTTC.

With respect to this clonotype: One end of the junction does not line up with germline, which may come from a read error. J is TRBJ2-7 and V is TRBV7-8, with 10 positions matching TRBD1. Germline CDR1 reads SGHVS; CDR2 reads FQNEAQ. This CDR3 spans 14 amino acids. The chain's CDR3 is CAGSSGTGAPEQYF. The CDR3 DNA reads TGTGCCGGCAGCTCGGGGACAGGGGCCCCCGAGCAGTACTTC.

This clonotype has just a few counts. The rearrangement uses TRBV3-1 and TRBJ2-5; the D is unclear. The CDR3 is 14 residues long. V was shortened by 3 bases and J by 2 bases, with 10 bases between the two germline ends. From germline, CDR1 is LGHDT and CDR2 YNNKEL (reference sequence). CDR3 in DNA: TGTGCCAGCAGCCAGAGAAAGGAGCAAGAGACCCAGTACTTC. This encodes CASSQRKEQETQYF.

This clonotype was detected a few times. This chain joins TRBV7-2 and TRBJ2-4; 8 bases match TRBD2. The CDR3 contains 16 residues. V was clipped by 5 bases and J by 0 bases; unmatched bases: 6. Per the germline V gene, CDR1 is SGHTA and CDR2 is FQGNSA. The CDR3 DNA follows: TGTGCCAGCAGCGAGGGCGGGGGGTTAGCCAAAAACATTCAGTACTTC. Amino acids: CASSEGGGLAKNIQYF.

This clonotype rates as medium-sized. The CDR3 DNA sequence: TGTGCCAGCAGTGTGACAGGACACACTGAAGCTTTCTTT. Protein: CASSVTGHTEAFF. The chain uses TRBV12-3 or TRBV12-4 and TRBJ1-1; perhaps TRBD1 as D (6 bases). CDR3 size: 13 residues. Deletions cut 5 bases from V and 3 bases from J, with 10 bases between.

This clonotype ranks as medium-sized. The chain employs TRBV27 and TRBJ1-5, with D hard to call. V was trimmed by 4 bases and J by 5 bases, leaving 15 bases between them. The CDR3 contains 15 residues. CDR1 and CDR2 (germline): MNHEY, SMNVEV (reference sequence). The CDR3 DNA is TGTGCCAGCAGTTCCCTAGACGGAGACCATCAGCCCCAGCATTTT. Translation: CASSSLDGDHQPQHF.

This clonotype qualifies as large. This chain joins TRBV27 and TRBJ1-1; the D gene is possibly TRBD1 (6 bases). Trimming cost V 4 bases and J 2 bases, with 8 bases left between them. CDR1 and CDR2 (germline): MNHEY, SMNVEV (reference sequence). This CDR3 comprises 13 residues. CDR3 sequence: CASSWGHNTEAFF. CDR3 nucleotide sequence: TGTGCCAGCAGTTGGGGACATAACACTGAAGCTTTCTTT.

This clonotype has a count of ten or more. This rearrangement joins TRBV25-1 to TRBJ2-7, with D unclear. Germline-derived CDR1 and CDR2 are MGHDK and SYGVNS. The CDR3 loop spans 16 amino acids. Between the trimmed V and J ends, which lost 2 bases and 2 bases, there was a span of 16 bases. CDR3 nucleotides: TGTGCCAGCAGTGAAGAAGGTCGGCCTCAAGCCTACGAGCAGTACTTC. Residues: CASSEEGRPQAYEQYF.

This clonotype came up many times. The rearrangement links TRBV20-1 to TRBJ1-6; TRBD1 is a possible D gene (5 bases). The germline V and J ends were trimmed by 0 bases and 12 bases, with 6 bases remaining between them. Germline V gene lookup returns CDR1 DFQATT and CDR2 SNEGSKA (reference sequence). This CDR3 has 11 amino acids. Here the CDR3 reads CSAREGGPLHF. In nucleotides, the CDR3 is TGCAGTGCTAGAGAGGGGGGACCCCTCCACTTT.

By sample fraction, this clonotype is large. This rearrangement joins TRBV11-3 to TRBJ2-1; the match to TRBD2 covers 9 bases. Germline V gene lookup returns CDR1 SGHNT and CDR2 YENEEA. The ends lost 5 bases at V and 6 bases at J; junction bases unmatched: 8. CDR3 size: 15 residues. Here the CDR3 DNA reads TGTGCCAGCAGCCCCCGGACTAGCGAGTTCAATGAGCAGTTCTTC. Translating gives CASSPRTSEFNEQFF.

This clonotype ranks as medium-sized. The chain uses TRBV12-3 or TRBV12-4 and TRBJ1-4; D is ambiguous. The ends were cut back, 6 bases at V and 0 bases at J, with 17 bases in the middle. The CDR3 has 17 residues. In nucleotides, the CDR3 is TGTGCCAGCAGAGACCAACCGGGGAGGGCAACTAATGAAAAACTGTTTTTT. It is translated as CASRDQPGRATNEKLFF.

By share, this clonotype counts as medium-sized. The chain recombines TRBV24-1 with TRBJ2-7, with TRBD2 as a possible D gene (5 bases). The ends were cut back, 3 bases at V and 5 bases at J, with 19 bases in the middle. The CDR3 has 16 residues. Germline V gene data show CDR1 as KGHDR and CDR2 as SFDVKD. In DNA, the CDR3 is TGTGCCACCAGTGATAAGATCGGGAATGTGAACCACGAGCAGTACTTC. Translated: CATSDKIGNVNHEQYF.

Ten or more counts support this clonotype. This chain links TRBV4-1 with TRBJ2-1, with 9 bases matching TRBD2. The germline CDR1 and CDR2 sequences are MGHRA and YSYEKL. With V trimmed by 7 bases and J by 11 bases, 12 bases remained unmatched. This CDR3 comprises 14 residues. CDR3 amino acids: CASTAGTSPVQQFF. Written as DNA, the CDR3 is TGCGCCAGCACCGCCGGGACTAGCCCCGTTCAGCAGTTCTTC.

The chain uses TRBV5-8 and TRBJ1-4; tentative D call: TRBD1 (6 bases). This CDR3 has 16 residues. V was pared by 0 bases and J by 5 bases, with 14 bases between. The germline V gene has CDR1 SGHTS and CDR2 YDEGEE. The CDR3 DNA sequence: TGTGCCAGCAGCTTGGGGACAGATCTAATAAATGAAAAACTGTTTTTT. It translates to CASSLGTDLINEKLFF.

This clonotype is categorized as medium-sized (0.01 to 0.1%). This sequence joins TRBV20-1 and TRBJ1-2; 8 bases agree with TRBD1. V lost 0 bases, J lost 8 bases, and 11 bases stayed unmatched. Germline CDR1 is DFQATT and CDR2 is SNEGSKA (reference sequence). The CDR3 runs 15 residues. The CDR3: CSARDRAGGLEGYTF. The CDR3 DNA reads as TGCAGTGCTAGAGATCGGGCAGGGGGCCTGGAAGGCTACACCTTC.

This clonotype has only one observation. The chain is built from TRBV7-9 and TRBJ2-1, with D uncertain. The germline V gene encodes CDR1 SEHNR and CDR2 FQNEAQ (reference sequence). The CDR3 contains 16 residues. Trimming stripped 1 base from V and 5 bases from J, with 15 bases between. CDR3 in amino acids: CASSLDEVHANNEQFF. CDR3 bases: TGTGCCAGCAGCTTAGACGAGGTCCACGCCAACAATGAGCAGTTCTTC.

Only a few counts were recorded for this clonotype. The V and J genes are TRBV9 and TRBJ2-1, with D hard to call. The V gene's germline CDR1 is SGDLS and CDR2 YYNGEE. The CDR3 has 15 amino acids. Trimming took off 3 bases at V and 0 bases at J, with 10 bases between the two ends. CDR3 in DNA: TGTGCCAGCAGCGCCACAACCAACTCCTACAATGAGCAGTTCTTC. As protein: CASSATTNSYNEQFF.